This entry lists 2 T cell receptor beta chains sequenced from one sample in a study of Tregs in tolerant kidney transplant recipients. Clones were read by immunoSEQ multiplex PCR, and TCRdb kept only the in-frame ones, dropping some. Of roughly 70,000 clones in the sample, over 75% were seen once. Related graft donors supplied nonmyeloablative bone marrow transplants, and mixed chimerism was transient. Sequences were derived from CD4+ T cells from blood (PBMCs), sampled 6 months after the transplant. Receptors were obtained from a human patient who received a combined kidney and bone marrow transplant. The graft donor may account for some of the T cells.

The chain has TRBV28 and TRBJ1-2; D perhaps matches TRBD1 (5 bases). This CDR3 contains 12 residues. V gave up 7 bases and J gave up 2 bases, with 8 bases separating them. CDR1 is MDHEN and CDR2 is SYDVKM in the germline V gene. The CDR3 DNA sequence: TGTGCCAGCAAGTCAGGGAACTATGGCTACACCTTC. It yields the protein CASKSGNYGYTF.

This chain connects TRBV18 to TRBJ1-5; perhaps TRBD1 as D (6 bases). CDR1 and CDR2 from the germline V gene are KGHSH and LQKENI. This CDR3 region has 16 residues. Deletions cut 4 bases from V and 1 base from J, with 14 bases between. The CDR3 spells CASSRSGHNSNQPQHF. DNA for the CDR3: TGTGCCAGCTCACGTTCGGGACACAACAGCAATCAGCCCCAGCATTTT.